This T cell receptor (beta chain) was sequenced in a study of T cells after posttransplantation cyclophosphamide. The study, taken as a whole, reports: Skin or GI-infiltrating T cells shared few TRB sequences with blood. Recipient CMV seropositivity and CMV reactivation strongly tracked TRB clonality.

About this clone: The antigen is unknown.

This CDR3 comprises 18 residues. CDR1 is LGHNT and CDR2 is FRNRAP in the germline V gene. Trimming cost V 0 bases and J 4 bases; bases outside gene matches: 12. Produced via immunoSEQ multiplex PCR; TCRdb's table is partial and in-frame only. Here the sample spans around 10,000 clones, roughly 80% being singletons. Busulfan-fludarabine conditioning, marrow transplant, and cyclophosphamide on days +3 and +4 were administered. This clonotype originated in a female patient aged 50-59 years who received an allogeneic stem cell transplant from a related donor, was CMV-positive, and had no GVHD. Some T cells may be provided by the graft donor. The material was PBMCs, obtained after allogeneic stem cell transplant with posttransplant cyclophosphamide. The V gene is TRBV12-5, the J gene TRBJ2-1, with TRBD2 matching 7 bases. CDR3 nucleotide sequence: TGTGCTAGTGGTTTGGTACTCGGGGGAGGGTCCATATACAATGAGCAGTTCTTC. Amino acids: CASGLVLGGGSIYNEQFF.